The clone carrying this T cell receptor beta chain appeared a single time. PCR employed 60 Vbeta and 13 Jbeta primers. This table comes from immunoSEQ multiplex PCR, and its TCRdb copy is limited to in-frame clones, with some not included. The repertoire holds about 170,000 clones, around 75% seen once, with approximately 2.4% in the top ten. The CDR3 is 14 residues long. Germline values: CDR1 LNHNV, CDR2 YYDKDF (reference sequence). The V gene lost 2 bases and the J gene lost 5 bases, with 12 bases spanning the gap. The data stem from a study of cytomegalovirus exposure and HLA in healthy donors. V and J are TRBV15 and TRBJ1-1, with D hard to call. This sequence originates from a male donor in good health and CMV-seronegative. The specimen was PBMCs. The CDR3 sequence: CATSRPQTGTEAFF. The CDR3 nucleotides read TGTGCCACCAGCAGACCCCAAACGGGGACTGAAGCTTTCTTT.